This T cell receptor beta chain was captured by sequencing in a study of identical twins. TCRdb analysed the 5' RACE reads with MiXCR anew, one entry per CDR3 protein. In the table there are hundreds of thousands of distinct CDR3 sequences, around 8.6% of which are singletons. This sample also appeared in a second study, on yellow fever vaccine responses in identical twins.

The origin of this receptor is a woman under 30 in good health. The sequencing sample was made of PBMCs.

CDR3 coding DNA: TGTGCCAGCAGCCTACTGGTTCTAGGCAACTACGAGCAGTACTTC. Its translation: CASSLLVLGNYEQYF. This chain connects TRBV7-2 to TRBJ2-7; D gene uncertain. Germline CDR1 and CDR2: SGHTA and FQGNSA. The V end was cut by 5 bases, the J end by 3 bases, with 17 bases between. The CDR3 is 15 amino acids. The full variable domain, completed using reference TRBV7-2 and TRBJ2-7, is GAGVSQSPSNKVTEKGKDVELRCDPISGHTALYWYRQSLGQGLEFLIYFQGNSAPDKSGLPSDRFSAERTGGSVSTLTIQRTQQEDSAVYLCASSLLVLGNYEQYFGPGTRLTVT.